The clone carrying this TCR beta chain was seen many times. This CDR3 has 18 residues. CDR1 and CDR2 from the germline V gene are SGHVS and FQNEAQ. V gave up 4 bases and J gave up 2 bases; unmatched junction bases: 11. This entry belongs to a study of spatial heterogeneity in lung cancer. Turning to the study itself: In cases with available follow-up PBMC samples, these were sequenced at a median of about two years after resection. Within raw reads, each unique TCR and UMI combination appeared on average more than ten times.

Time point defined: blood at routine non-recurrence follow-up after resection. MiXCR was run by TCRdb on the 5' RACE reads, yielding one entry per CDR3 protein. The sample consists of 110,000 or so distinct CDR3 sequences, 10% to 13% of them appearing once. The chain uses TRBV7-8 and TRBJ2-1; TRBD2 aligns across 10 bases. This clonotype originated in a female donor with early-stage non-small cell lung cancer. The material was PBMCs, obtained at follow-up. The CDR3 DNA reads as TGTGCCAGCAGCTCTCGCCCCTCTAGCGGGAGAACCTACAATGAGCAGTTCTTC. It yields the protein CASSSRPSSGRTYNEQFF.